The clone carrying this T cell receptor (beta chain) was found a few times. The germline CDR1 and CDR2 sequences are SGHTA and FQGNSA. The CDR3 runs to 16 residues. V was cut by 0 bases and J by 4 bases, with 16 bases left in between. The data stem from a study of glioma-infiltrating T cells. The iRepertoire nested amplicon-rescue multiplex PCR amplified TCR alpha and beta CDR3s from RNA. TCRdb reprocessed the multiplex PCR reads via MiXCR and lists one record per CDR3 protein. The data show about 380,000 distinct CDR3 sequences, 41% seen once. Sequencing input: glioma tissue, nonneoplastic brain tissue, or PBMCs (not recorded which). This TCR was sampled from a human donor with low-grade glioma or glioblastoma, undergoing nonglioma brain surgery, or in good health (not recorded which). The rearrangement links TRBV7-2 to TRBJ2-7, with D unresolved. CDR3 DNA sequence: TGTGCCAGCAGCTTAGCGCGCACTGCCCTGGGGTACGAGCAGTACTTC. Protein product: CASSLARTALGYEQYF.